These 6 T cell receptor beta chains share one sample of origin, sequenced in a study of STAT5B mutations in CD4+ large granular lymphocyte leukemia. Method: immunoSEQ multiplex PCR; TCRdb's copy keeps in-frame clones and lacks some. The sample lists approximately 27,000 clones; 65% to 90% were seen once. The sample taken for sequencing was CD4+ T cells from blood buffy coats. These receptors all come from a human donor in good health.

The CDR3 here is CASRTGRYGYTF. For the CDR3, the DNA is TGTGCCAGCAGGACAGGTCGTTATGGCTACACCTTC. The V gene is TRBV6-5, the J gene TRBJ1-2, with D perhaps TRBD1 (6 bases). V dropped 6 bases and J dropped 5 bases, with 10 bases sitting between them. CDR3 size: 12 residues. Germline lookup yields CDR1 MNHEY and CDR2 SVGAGI.

This CDR3 reads CASSFALGMTDTQYF. CDR3 bases: TGTGCCAGCAGCTTCGCTCTAGGCATGACAGATACGCAGTATTTT. The chain is built from TRBV7-2 and TRBJ2-3; D unresolved. With 3 bases removed from V and 3 bases from J, the gap between germline ends came to 13 bases. There are 15 residues in the CDR3. CDR1 and CDR2 from the germline V gene are SGHTA and FQGNSA.

This clone was picked up a small number of times. This CDR3 is CASSTYRGPSNQPQHF. CDR3 coding DNA: TGCGCCAGCAGTACTTACCGCGGTCCCTCGAATCAGCCCCAGCATTTT. The chain links TRBV4-1 to TRBJ1-5; D uncertain. Germline CDR1 and CDR2: MGHRA and YSYEKL. V was clipped by 6 bases and J by 4 bases, with 19 bases between them. The CDR3 spans 16 residues.

The rearrangement uses TRBV11-2 and TRBJ1-6, with a weak D call TRBD1 (5 bases). Looked up from germline, CDR1 is SGHAT and CDR2 is FQNNGV. The CDR3 spans 15 residues. Trimming cost V 4 bases and J 7 bases, with 14 bases left between them. Written as DNA, the CDR3 is TGTGCCAGCAGCTCAACCAGGGTGTGGAATTCACCCCTCCACTTT. It is translated as CASSSTRVWNSPLHF.

This clone was counted a single time. The chain employs TRBV2 and TRBJ2-5; 10 bases line up with TRBD2. This CDR3 contains 14 residues. Unmatched junction bases numbered 10, after V lost 8 bases and J lost 7 bases. Germline V gene lookup returns CDR1 SNHLY and CDR2 FYNNEI. CDR3 nucleotides: TGTGCCAGCGGTCAAAGGGCTAGCGGGGGGACCCAGTACTTC. Its translation is CASGQRASGGTQYF. The variable domain in full, with the rest retrieved from reference TRBV2 and TRBJ2-5, is EPEVTQTPSHQVTQMGQEVILRCVPISNHLYFYWYRQILGQKVEFLVSFYNNEISEKSEIFDDQFSVERPDGSNFTLKIRSTKLEDSAMYFCASGQRASGGTQYFGPGTRLLVL.

J is TRBJ2-5 and V is TRBV6-5; TRBD1 or TRBD2 may be the D gene (5 bases each). Looked up from germline, CDR1 is MNHEY and CDR2 is SVGAGI. Trimming took off 6 bases at V and 4 bases at J, with 12 bases between the two ends. The CDR3 spans 13 residues. CDR3 DNA sequence: TGTGCCAGCAGCATCCCAGGGACAGAGACCCAGTACTTC. Its protein is CASSIPGTETQYF.